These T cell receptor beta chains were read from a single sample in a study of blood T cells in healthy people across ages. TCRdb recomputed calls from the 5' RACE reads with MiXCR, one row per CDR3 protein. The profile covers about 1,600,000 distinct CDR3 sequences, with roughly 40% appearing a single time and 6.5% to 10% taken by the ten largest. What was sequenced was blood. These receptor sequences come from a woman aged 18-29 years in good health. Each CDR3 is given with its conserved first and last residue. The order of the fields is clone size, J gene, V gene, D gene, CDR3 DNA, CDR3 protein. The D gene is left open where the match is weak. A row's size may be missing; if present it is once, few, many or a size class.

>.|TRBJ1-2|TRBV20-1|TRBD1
TGCACTCCCCTATCGGACAGGACTGCTATAAACTATGGCTACACCTTC
CTPLSDRTAINYGYTF
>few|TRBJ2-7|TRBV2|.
TGTGCCAGCAGTCCCTTCCCTTCAAATGACCGGGCAGGCCAGAGCTCCTACGAGCAGTACTTC
CASSPFPSNDRAGQSSYEQYF
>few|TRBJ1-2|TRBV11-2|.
TGTGCCAGCAGCTGGAGGGATTCTGGCTACACCTTC
CASSWRDSGYTF
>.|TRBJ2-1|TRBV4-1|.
TGCGCCAGCAGCCAAGATCGTGGACTCTCCAATGAGCAGTTCTTC
CASSQDRGLSNEQFF
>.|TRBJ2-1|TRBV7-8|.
TGTGCCAGCAGCTTACAGGAGGCCGGTCTGAATGAGCAGTTCTTC
CASSLQEAGLNEQFF
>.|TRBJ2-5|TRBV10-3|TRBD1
TGTGCCATCAGTGAAGGGGACAGGGGGCGGGAGACCCAGTACTTC
CAISEGDRGRETQYF
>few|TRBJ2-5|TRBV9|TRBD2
TGTGCCAGCAGCGTCGGGACTAGCGGGGGGCAAGAGACCCAGTACTTC
CASSVGTSGGQETQYF
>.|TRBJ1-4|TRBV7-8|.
TGTGCCAGCAGCTGGGGGGGACACGAAAAACTGTTTTTT
CASSWGGHEKLFF
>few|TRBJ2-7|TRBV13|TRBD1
TGTGCCAGCAGCTCCGGGACAGGCGTCCGTTCTGACGAGCAGTACTTC
CASSSGTGVRSDEQYF
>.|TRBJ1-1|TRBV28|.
TGTGCCAGCCTAGGTCGGGGGGCCAAGTCGGGGACTGAAGCTTTCTTT
CASLGRGAKSGTEAFF
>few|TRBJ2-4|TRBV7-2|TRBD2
TGTGCCAGCAGCTTAGATAGGACTAGCGGGACCTTTTGGGACATTCAGTACTTC
CASSLDRTSGTFWDIQYF
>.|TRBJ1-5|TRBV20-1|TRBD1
TGCAGTGCCCTCGTCGCCAGGGGGAATCAGCCCCAGCATTTT
CSALVARGNQPQHF
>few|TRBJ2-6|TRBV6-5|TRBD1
TGTGCCAGCAGTTACTTGAAGACAGGGCTTGGGGCCAACGTCCTGACTTTC
CASSYLKTGLGANVLTF
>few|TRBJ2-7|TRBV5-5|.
TGTGCCAGCAGCTTGAGTCCTTTCTACGAGCAGTACTTC
CASSLSPFYEQYF
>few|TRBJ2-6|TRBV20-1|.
TGCAGTGCTAGAGTGGAGGGGGCCAACTCTGGGGCCAACGTCCTGACTTTC
CSARVEGANSGANVLTF
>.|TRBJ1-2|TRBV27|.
TGTGTCAGCAGCCCCGACAGCCTTATGGGGGGCTACACCTTC
CVSSPDSLMGGYTF
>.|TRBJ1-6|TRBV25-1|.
TGTGCCAGCAGTGCTGACTCGAGAGCACCCCTCCACTTT
CASSADSRAPLHF
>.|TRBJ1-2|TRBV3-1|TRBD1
TGTGCCAGCAGCCCGACGGGACAGATCAACTATGGCTACACCTTC
CASSPTGQINYGYTF
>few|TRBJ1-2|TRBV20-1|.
TGCAGTGCTACGGACGGGGGCCACTATGGCTACACCTTC
CSATDGGHYGYTF
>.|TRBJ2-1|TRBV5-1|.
TGCGCCAGCAGCGCGAGTCTAGCGTTCTCCTACAATGAGCAGTTCTTC
CASSASLAFSYNEQFF
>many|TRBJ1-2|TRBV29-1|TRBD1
TGCAGCGTTGAAGCACCGGGACAGGGTTTTGGCTACACCTTC
CSVEAPGQGFGYTF
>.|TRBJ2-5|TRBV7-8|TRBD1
TGTGCCAGCAGAATTAACAGGGACAGAACTGAGACCCAGTACTTC
CASRINRDRTETQYF
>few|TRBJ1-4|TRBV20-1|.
TGCAGTGCTAGGGGGGGGAAAGCAACTAATGAAAAACTGTTTTTT
CSARGGKATNEKLFF
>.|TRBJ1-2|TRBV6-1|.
TGTGCCAGCAGTGAATCCCCCCGGGGCTACACCTTC
CASSESPRGYTF
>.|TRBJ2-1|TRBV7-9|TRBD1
TGTGCCAGCAGCCCCCCACCGGGACAGGGATCGAATGAGCAGTTCTTC
CASSPPPGQGSNEQFF
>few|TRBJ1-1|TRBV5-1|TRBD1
TGCGCCAGCAGCTTGGAAGGGACAGGGGTGAGCACTGAAGCTTTCTTT
CASSLEGTGVSTEAFF
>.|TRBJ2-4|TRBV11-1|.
TGTGCCAGCAGCTTAGGACCCTTAAACATTCAGTACTTC
CASSLGPLNIQYF
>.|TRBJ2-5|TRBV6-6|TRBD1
TGTGCCAGCGGTCTTCGGGGACAGCAAGAGACCCAGTACTTC
CASGLRGQQETQYF
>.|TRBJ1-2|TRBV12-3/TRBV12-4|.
TGTGCCAGCAGTTTAGCCCCCGCAGGATTCACCTTC
CASSLAPAGFTF
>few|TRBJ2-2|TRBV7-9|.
TGTGCCAGCAGCTTATTCGCTACGAACACCGGGGAGCTGTTTTTT
CASSLFATNTGELFF
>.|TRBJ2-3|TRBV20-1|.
TGCAGTGCTAGAGCCGGTCTCGCCTATACGCAGTATTTT
CSARAGLAYTQYF
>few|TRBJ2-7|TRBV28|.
TGTGCCATCCGACGGGGTGGCTCCGAGCAGTACTTC
CAIRRGGSEQYF
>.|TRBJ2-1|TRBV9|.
TGTGCCAGCAGCTCATCGATTTCCTACAATGAGCAGTTCTTC
CASSSSISYNEQFF
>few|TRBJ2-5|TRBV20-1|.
TGCAGTGCGCGGGGACTCGACCGCGGAGAGACCCAGTACTTC
CSARGLDRGETQYF
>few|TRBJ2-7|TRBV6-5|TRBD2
TGTGCCAGCAGTTACTCGTTCTCTAGCGGGAGCTACGAGCAGTACTTC
CASSYSFSSGSYEQYF
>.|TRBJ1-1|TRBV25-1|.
TGTGCCAGCGGGGACTTTGACACTGAAGCTTTCTTT
CASGDFDTEAFF
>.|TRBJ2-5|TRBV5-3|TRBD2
TGTGCCAGACACCTGGCGGGGGATCAAGAGTCCCAGTACTTC
CARHLAGDQESQYF
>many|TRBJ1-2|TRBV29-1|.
TGCAGCGTTGAAGGTGGCTACACCTTC
CSVEGGYTF
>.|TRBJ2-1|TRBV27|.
TGTGCCAGCAGTATTTTTCTTCCTCAGGGTACAGTCCAGTTCTTC
CASSIFLPQGTVQFF
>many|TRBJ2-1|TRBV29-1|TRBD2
TGCAGCGCGGGACTAGGGTCCTACAATGAGCAGTTCTTC
CSAGLGSYNEQFF